One sample yielded the 13 T cell receptor beta chains listed below, sequenced in a study of cytomegalovirus exposure and HLA in healthy donors. Vbeta (60) and Jbeta (13) primers were used in the PCR. TCRdb's copy holds only in-frame clones and misses some; the assay was immunoSEQ multiplex PCR. This table holds around 120,000 clones, roughly 76% found once. The sequencing input was PBMCs. The receptors derive from a man aged 50 to 59 in good health and CMV-seropositive.

V usage is TRBV23-1 and J usage is TRBJ1-1; no reliable D call. TRBV23-1 is treated as an ORF (open reading frame) with a function not yet certain. V was clipped by 3 bases and J by 3 bases, with 11 bases between them. The CDR3 consists of 14 residues. CDR3 region: CASSQVPQDTEAFF. The DNA for the CDR3 is TGCGCCAGCAGTCAGGTTCCCCAGGACACTGAAGCTTTCTTT.

This clone turned up a few times. CDR3 in amino acids: CASGRDTNPYEQYF. CDR3 nucleotides: TGTGCCAGCGGACGGGATACGAACCCCTACGAGCAGTACTTC. V gene TRBV7-9 combines with J gene TRBJ2-7; perhaps TRBD2 as D (5 bases). Germline loops: CDR1 SEHNR, CDR2 FQNEAQ (reference sequence). V was cut by 8 bases and J by 2 bases, with 16 bases left in between. The CDR3 sequence is 14 residues long.

The chain combines TRBV5-1 with TRBJ2-7; 11 bases match TRBD2. Germline CDR1 is SGHRS and CDR2 is YFSETQ. The CDR3 has 14 residues. J gave up 2 bases and V 5 bases, and 3 bases lay outside the gene matches. The CDR3 region is CASRLGLAAYEQYF. CDR3 coding DNA: TGCGCCAGCAGGCTGGGACTAGCGGCCTACGAGCAGTACTTC.

This chain uses TRBV21-1 with TRBJ2-5; whether TRBD1, the table's D call, matches the DNA was not checked. The assigned J gene may be wrong: the sequence end matches TRBJ2-7 better. TRBV21-1 is deemed a pseudogene. The CDR3 loop spans 15 amino acids. Written as DNA, the CDR3 is TGTGCCAGCAGCCGAGGGGACAGGGGGCCGTACGAGCAGTACTTC. Translation: CASSRGDRGPYEQYF.

The V and J genes are TRBV7-2 and TRBJ2-3, with 10 bases fitting TRBD2. This CDR3 region has 16 residues. V trimming: 5 bases; J trimming: 4 bases; junction bases outside the gene matches: 9. Germline V gene lookup returns CDR1 SGHTA and CDR2 FQGNSA. The CDR3 coding sequence is TGTGCCAGCAGCGGGGTGGCTAGCGGGAGATCAGATACGCAGTATTTT. Translation: CASSGVASGRSDTQYF.

The gene calls are TRBV28 and TRBJ2-1; possible D gene TRBD2, 6 bases. CDR3 size: 15 residues. V lost 5 bases and J lost 5, with 16 bases in between. Germline V lookup: CDR1 MDHEN, CDR2 SYDVKM. The CDR3 bases are TGTGCCAGCAGTGCAGCAGGAGGGATCGACAATGAGCAGTTCTTC. It translates to CASSAAGGIDNEQFF.

As concerns this clone: Relative to the germline gene, one junction end is altered; a read error may explain this. The rearrangement joins TRBV7-7 to TRBJ2-3; D is perhaps TRBD2 (5 bases). Germline V CDR1 and CDR2: SSHAT, FNYEAQ (reference sequence). This CDR3 comprises 14 residues. The CDR3 coding sequence is TGTGCTAGCAGCCTAGCCCCGGTCACAGATACGCAGTATTTT. It is translated as CASSLAPVTDTQYF. The whole variable domain, filled in from reference TRBV7-7 and TRBJ2-3, reads GAGVSQSPRYKVTKRGQDVTLRCDPISSHATLYWYQQALGQGPEFLTYFNYEAQPDKSGLPSDRFSAERPEGSISTLTIQRTEQRDSAMYRCASSLAPVTDTQYFGPGTRLTVL.

With regard to this clone: Relative to the germline gene, one junction end is altered; a read error may explain this. The chain couples TRBV7-9 to TRBJ1-1, with D hard to call. This CDR3 has 12 residues. Germline lookup yields CDR1 SEHNR and CDR2 FQNEAQ (reference sequence). CDR3 loop: CSSTDTNTEAFF. The CDR3 nucleotides read TGTTCCAGCACCGACACGAACACTGAAGCTTTCTTT.

The chain couples TRBV28 to TRBJ1-4; 9 bases map to TRBD1. Germline lookup yields CDR1 MDHEN and CDR2 SYDVKM. This CDR3 is built from 15 residues. V lost 4 bases, J lost 7 bases, and 7 bases stayed unmatched. In DNA, the CDR3 is TGTGCCAGCAGTTCAGGACAGGGGAGAGGTGAAAAACTGTTTTTT. Protein product: CASSSGQGRGEKLFF.

The CDR3 region has the DNA TGTGCCACCAGGGGCGGGCGAGGAAAGCTGTTTTTT. This codes for CATRGGRGKLFF. The chain recombines TRBV15 with TRBJ1-4; D unresolved. Germline values: CDR1 LNHNV, CDR2 YYDKDF (reference sequence). The length of the CDR3 is 12 residues. V gave up 6 bases and J gave up 14 bases, with 16 bases separating them.

The rearrangement links TRBV4-1 to TRBJ1-2; D is undetermined. The CDR3 loop spans 15 amino acids. V lost 4 bases and J 6 bases, leaving 18 bases between the germline ends. Germline V gene data show CDR1 as MGHRA and CDR2 as YSYEKL. The CDR3 spells CASSPNAGFQHGYTF. For the CDR3, the DNA is TGCGCCAGCAGCCCCAACGCAGGATTTCAGCATGGCTACACCTTC.

The chain recombines TRBV5-4 with TRBJ2-3, with 8 bases identical to TRBD2. Germline values: CDR1 SGHNT, CDR2 YYREEE (reference sequence). The CDR3 length is 14 residues. J gave up 4 bases and V 10 bases, and 11 bases lay outside the gene matches. CDR3 protein: CARGVAGRPDTQYF. Here the CDR3 DNA reads TGTGCCCGCGGAGTAGCGGGACGGCCAGATACGCAGTATTTT.

This clone was counted only a few times. V is TRBV5-1 and J is TRBJ1-1, with TRBD1 as a possible D gene (5 bases). Germline V gene sequence: CDR1 SGHRS, CDR2 YFSETQ. With 0 bases removed from V and 0 bases from J, the gap between germline ends came to 12 bases. The CDR3 is 16 residues long. The CDR3 loop reads CASSLALGGMNTEAFF. CDR3 DNA: TGCGCCAGCAGCTTGGCCTTGGGGGGGATGAACACTGAAGCTTTCTTT.